What follows describes a single TCR beta chain. The antigen remains undetermined. Time point specified: blood 4 weeks post-SBRT, at nephrectomy. Stated treatment: 15 Gy SBRT to primary tumor, nephrectomy 4 weeks later. The patient's renal cell carcinoma had clear cell pathology. TCRdb's table, derived via immunoSEQ multiplex PCR, lists solely in-frame clones and lacks some. This table holds about 90,000 clones, approximately 80% found once. The sample comes from a study of radiation and T cells in renal cell carcinoma. General study points: From baseline, blood top tumor clonotypes peaked at 2 weeks post-radiation.

The TCR was taken from a man aged 45-60 years with renal cell carcinoma. The material was blood, obtained from a patient whose treatment included radiotherapy and nephrectomy.

CDR3 loop: CAWSPGQGANEKLFF. DNA for the CDR3: TGTGCCTGGAGTCCAGGCCAGGGGGCAAATGAAAAACTGTTTTTT. J is TRBJ1-4 and V is TRBV30; 8 bases agree with TRBD1. The CDR3 has 15 residues. Per the germline V gene, CDR1 is GTSNPN and CDR2 is SVGIG (reference sequence). With 2 bases clipped from V and 5 bases from J, the junction kept 7 bases outside the gene matches.